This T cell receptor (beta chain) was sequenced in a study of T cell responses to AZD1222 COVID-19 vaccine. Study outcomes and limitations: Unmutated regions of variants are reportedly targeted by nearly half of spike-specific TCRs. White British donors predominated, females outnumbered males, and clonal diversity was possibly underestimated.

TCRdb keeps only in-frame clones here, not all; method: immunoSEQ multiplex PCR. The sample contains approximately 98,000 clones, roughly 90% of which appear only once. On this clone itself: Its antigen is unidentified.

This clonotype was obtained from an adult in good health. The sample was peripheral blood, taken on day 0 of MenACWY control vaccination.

The CDR3 nucleotides are TGTGCCAGTAGTATACAGGGGACTGGGGCCAACGTCCTGACTTTC. It specifies CASSIQGTGANVLTF. V usage is TRBV19 and J usage is TRBJ2-6, with a tentative D call TRBD1 (6 bases). Trimming took off 2 bases at V and 2 bases at J, with 7 bases between the two ends. Germline V gene sequence: CDR1 LNHDA, CDR2 SQIVND (reference sequence). This CDR3 is built from 15 residues. Combining the CDR3 with reference TRBV19 and TRBJ2-6 gives the whole variable domain DGGITQSPKYLFRKEGQNVTLSCEQNLNHDAMYWYRQDPGQGLRLIYYSQIVNDFQKGDIAEGYSVSREKKESFPLTVTSAQKNPTAFYLCASSIQGTGANVLTFGAGSRLTVL.